The T cell receptor beta chain described here comes from a study of cytomegalovirus exposure and HLA in healthy donors. This clone was seen only a few times. This CDR3 has 14 amino acids. Looked up from germline, CDR1 is WNHNN and CDR2 is SYGVQD (reference sequence). After removal of 5 bases from V and 6 bases from J, the junction contained 5 bases not matched to a gene. PCR involved 60 Vbeta and 13 Jbeta primers. Here immunoSEQ multiplex PCR was the method, and the copy in TCRdb shows in-frame clones only, minus some. The sample consists of about 280,000 clones, about 87% of them appearing once. This chain connects TRBV10-1 to TRBJ2-2; 8 bases match TRBD2. Sequencing input: PBMCs. The clonotype was recovered from a woman between 18 and 29 years old in good health and CMV-seronegative. The CDR3 DNA reads as TGCGCCAGCAGTAAAATAGCGGGGCCCGGGGAGCTGTTTTTT. Encoded protein: CASSKIAGPGELFF.